This is a list of T cell receptor beta chains from one sample in a study of shared clonotypes between healthy human individuals. Here immunoSEQ multiplex PCR was the method, and the copy in TCRdb shows in-frame clones only, minus some. The table has under 850,000 clones, 92% seen once. Sequencing used naive CD8+ T cells sorted from blood. These receptor sequences come from a man aged 25 to 45 in good health. Both conserved end residues are part of each CDR3. The D gene is left open where the match is weak. A row's size may be missing; if present it is once, few, many or a size class.

CASSHEAGVVEQFF TRBJ2-1 TRBV4-1 few TRBD2
CASSALAGGWDEQFF TRBJ2-1 TRBV25-1 NA TRBD2
CASSFRTGSNTEAFF TRBJ1-1 TRBV7-9 NA TRBD1
CASSYGLGGIQYF TRBJ2-4 TRBV6-5 NA TRBD2
CASSYSTITEAFF TRBJ1-1 TRBV6-5 NA NA
CASTPGGAWNEQFF TRBJ2-1 TRBV6-5 NA TRBD2
CASSLVGGGRLTDTQYF TRBJ2-3 TRBV5-8 NA TRBD2
CASSVGVKAKNIQYF TRBJ2-4 TRBV9 NA NA
CASSQSPTGDYNEQFF TRBJ2-1 TRBV7-6 NA NA
CASSDPGQGSEAFF TRBJ1-1 TRBV5-4 NA TRBD1
CASSLSEVGPLQGYEQYF TRBJ2-7 TRBV11-2 NA NA
CASSFGQGGAPTEAFF TRBJ1-1 TRBV5-4 NA TRBD1
CASSLSRQSYEQYF TRBJ2-7 TRBV27 NA NA
CASSPDRGKPQHF TRBJ1-5 TRBV7-8 NA TRBD1
CASSLREAKNIQYF TRBJ2-4 TRBV5-1 NA TRBD2
CASSPGDRGFDNQPQHF TRBJ1-5 TRBV7-9 NA TRBD1
CASSLQGQAYNEQFF TRBJ2-1 TRBV27 NA TRBD1
CASSAGTGSTDTQYF TRBJ2-3 TRBV10-1 NA TRBD1
CASRLGTGESYEQYF TRBJ2-7 TRBV7-9 NA TRBD1
CASSTPGGTTDTQYF TRBJ2-3 TRBV11-2 NA NA
CASSSRQEGTQYF TRBJ2-3 TRBV21-1 NA NA
CSVSGPGNGDLSIYGYTF TRBJ1-2 TRBV29-1 NA NA
CASSRTGNQPQHF TRBJ1-5 TRBV9 NA TRBD1
CASGILSGRWVYEQYF TRBJ2-7 TRBV27 NA TRBD2
CAWMGVAGTNTIYF TRBJ1-3 TRBV30 NA NA
CSVAAVAGEVTDTQYF TRBJ2-3 TRBV29-1 NA TRBD2
CASSSFGGVPYEQYF TRBJ2-7 TRBV19 NA NA
CASSSGQPYEQYF TRBJ2-7 TRBV5-6 NA NA
CASSRGPRTKGYEQYF TRBJ2-7 TRBV23-1 NA NA
CASSYREPYEQYF TRBJ2-7 TRBV27 NA NA